This TCR beta chain originates from a study of blood T cell repertoires in COVID-19. The data were produced by immunoSEQ multiplex PCR, yet TCRdb's version contains in-frame clones alone and is incomplete. The sample lists about 320,000 clones; 86% were seen once. This clone has a handful of counts. The germline V gene encodes CDR1 MGHRA and CDR2 YSYEKL. The CDR3 loop spans 15 amino acids. The V segment lost 5 bases and the J segment 5 bases; nucleotides outside the gene matches: 8. This rearrangement joins TRBV4-1 to TRBJ2-2; 7 bases are shared with TRBD2. The source is a woman aged 45 to 65 with acute or convalescent COVID-19. Material: peripheral blood. CDR3 sequence: CASSGGGVRTGELFF. CDR3 DNA: TGCGCCAGCAGCGGCGGGGGAGTCCGAACCGGGGAGCTGTTTTTT.